This TCR beta chain was identified in a study of blood T cell repertoires in COVID-19. Across the study: COVID-19 samples, acute and convalescent, were from the United States, Italy and Spain. T cells, B-cell-depleted T cells, or PBMCs supplied cDNA or gDNA.

V lost 6 bases and J lost 5; bases outside the gene matches: 4. This CDR3 comprises 13 residues. In germline, CDR1 is KGHSH, CDR2 LQKENI. Some clones are missing from TCRdb's copy, which holds only in-frame ones; the method was immunoSEQ multiplex PCR. The table lists about 130,000 clones, 70% to 90% of them singletons, with around 2.3% in the top ten. The sequenced sample was PBMCs or T cells enriched from blood (not recorded which). This chain connects TRBV18 to TRBJ2-7; 10 bases map to TRBD2. This sequence originates from a woman between 50 and 59 years old who had recovered from COVID-19. The chain's CDR3 is CASSIAGGNEQYF. CDR3 bases: TGTGCCAGCTCCATAGCGGGGGGAAACGAGCAGTACTTC.